A single sample is the source of the 10 T cell receptor beta chains below, sequenced in a study of response to subunit inactivated influenza vaccine. TCRdb redid the calling of the RT-PCR reads with MiXCR, one entry per CDR3 protein. This sample has 550,000 to 600,000 distinct CDR3 sequences; approximately 12% occur once, and the top ten carry 10%. Material: PBMCs from blood, obtained on the day of vaccination. These receptors were collected from a man in his fifties who received an inactivated influenza vaccine.

In its sample, this clonotype was seen a few times. The J gene is TRBJ2-3, the V gene TRBV19; 8 positions agree with TRBD1. The germline V gene has CDR1 LNHDA and CDR2 SQIVND (reference sequence). CDR3 length: 15 residues. J was trimmed by 5 bases and V by 4 bases; bases with no gene match: 8. CDR3 sequence reads: CASSNAGGPKDTQYF. The CDR3 DNA sequence: TGTGCCAGTAGTAATGCAGGGGGCCCGAAAGATACGCAGTATTTT.

This clonotype has a handful of counts. The chain has TRBV18 and TRBJ2-2, with 8 bases matching TRBD1. The CDR3 spans 16 residues. Trimming removed 3 bases from V and 6 bases from J; junction bases left unmatched: 9. The V gene's germline CDR1 is KGHSH and CDR2 LQKENI. CDR3 protein: CASSPPGQGSSGELFF. The CDR3, as DNA: TGTGCCAGCTCACCGCCAGGACAGGGTTCATCCGGGGAGCTGTTTTTT.

The table lists this clonotype with a few counts. This chain uses TRBV5-6 with TRBJ2-3; D not resolved. The CDR3 extends over 11 amino acids. V gave up 4 bases and J gave up 4 bases, with 4 bases separating them. In germline, CDR1 is SGHDT, CDR2 YYEEEE. The chain's CDR3 is CASSMADTQYF. CDR3 nucleotides: TGTGCCAGCAGCATGGCAGATACGCAGTATTTT.

This clonotype occurred a few times. The chain is built from TRBV18 and TRBJ2-5; TRBD1 or TRBD2 may be the D gene (5 bases each). CDR3 length: 16 residues. V lost 2 bases and J 5 bases, leaving 18 bases between the germline ends. Germline CDR1 KGHSH, CDR2 LQKENI. CDR3 residues: CASSPARDPRGETQYF. In nucleotides, the CDR3 is TGTGCCAGCTCACCAGCCCGGGACCCCCGAGGGGAGACCCAGTACTTC.

The J gene is TRBJ1-2, the V gene TRBV5-6; no clear D gene. Looked up from germline, CDR1 is SGHDT and CDR2 is YYEEEE. Trimming shortened V by 6 bases and J by 5 bases, and 14 bases separated the two germline ends. The CDR3 contains 13 residues. The CDR3: CASTSSPLYGYTF. DNA for the CDR3: TGTGCCAGCACCTCCTCGCCACTTTATGGCTACACCTTC. Supplemented by reference TRBV5-6 and TRBJ1-2, the full variable domain reads DAGVTQSPTHLIKTRGQQVTLRCSPKSGHDTVSWYQQALGQGPQFIFQYYEEEERQRGNFPDRFSGHQFPNYSSELNVNALLLGDSALYLCASTSSPLYGYTFGSGTRLTVV.

This clonotype was found a few times. The chain links TRBV12-3 or TRBV12-4 to TRBJ1-5; D unresolved. V dropped 6 bases and J dropped 4 bases, with 10 bases sitting between them. This CDR3 is built from 13 residues. The DNA for the CDR3 is TGTGCCAGCAGGGAAAGTTTGAATCAGCCCCAGCATTTT. It yields the protein CASRESLNQPQHF.

This chain uses TRBV20-1 with TRBJ2-3; 7 bases line up with TRBD2. J lost 1 base, V lost 3 bases, and 7 bases had no gene match. This CDR3 comprises 15 residues. The germline CDR1 and CDR2 sequences are DFQATT and SNEGSKA (reference sequence). CDR3 bases: TGCAGTGCTAGTCCAATGCGGGAGCGCACAGATACGCAGTATTTT. This translates into CSASPMRERTDTQYF.

CDR3 residues: CSVGEGGVNTGELFF. The CDR3 bases are TGCAGCGTTGGGGAAGGGGGAGTGAACACCGGGGAGCTGTTTTTT. The chain employs TRBV29-1 and TRBJ2-2; D perhaps matches TRBD1 (6 bases). V lost 4 bases, J lost 1 base, and 13 bases lay in between. The CDR3 length is 15 residues. The germline CDR1 and CDR2 sequences are SQVTM and ANQGSEA.

The sample holds one count of this clonotype. This rearrangement joins TRBV7-9 to TRBJ2-7; a possible D gene is TRBD1 (5 bases). The V end lost 0 bases, the J end lost 4 bases, and 10 bases lay between the germline ends. Germline V CDR1 and CDR2: SEHNR, FQNEAQ (reference sequence). The CDR3 totals 14 residues. CDR3 protein: CASSLAGPIYEQYF. The CDR3 DNA reads TGTGCCAGCAGCTTAGCGGGGCCCATTTACGAGCAGTACTTC. Based on the CDR3 plus reference TRBV7-9 and TRBJ2-7, the full variable domain is DTGVSQNPRHKITKRGQNVTFRCDPISEHNRLYWYRQTLGQGPEFLTYFQNEAQLEKSRLLSDRFSAERPKGSFSTLEIQRTEQGDSAMYLCASSLAGPIYEQYFGPGTRLTVT.

The V call is TRBV5-1, the J call TRBJ2-5; 8 positions agree with TRBD1. V lost 4 bases, J lost 5 bases, and 7 bases stayed unmatched. CDR3 size: 14 residues. From germline, CDR1 is SGHRS and CDR2 YFSETQ. CDR3 DNA: TGCGCCAGCAGCCAAGGACAGGGCGGGGAGACCCAGTACTTC. It is translated as CASSQGQGGETQYF.